This T cell receptor (beta chain) was identified in a study of CXCR3-negative and CXCR3-positive naive CD8 T cells. Study-wide results and limits: Naive CXCR3-positive and CXCR3-negative cells shared TRBV-TRBJ usage; memory cells diverged.

From germline, CDR1 is MDHEN and CDR2 SYDVKM. The CDR3 runs to 15 residues. Notes on this clonotype: Antigen: not known.

TRB cDNA libraries were made by UMI-labeled 5' RACE. TCRdb processed the 5' RACE reads again and assigns one entry to each CDR3 protein, with no DNA. The sample table includes 100,000 to 150,000 distinct CDR3 sequences. Material for sequencing was naive CXCR3- CD8+ T cells from blood. Subset defined: CD45RO-CCR7+CD27+CD95- naive CD8+ T cells lacking CXCR3 (TNR3-). The sequence came from a human donor in good health. Some clones in this sample may be carry-over from other donors' samples. V and J are TRBV28 and TRBJ2-5; TCRdb proposes TRBD1, but this gene call is untestable without DNA. The CDR3 protein is CASRDGDPYQETQYF.